These T cell receptor beta chains were read from a single sample in a study of shared clonotypes between healthy human individuals. Generated by immunoSEQ multiplex PCR, the TCRdb table keeps only in-frame clones and is missing some. The sample lists over a million clones, around 97% seen once, with more than 0.9% in the top ten. What was sequenced was naive CD4+ T cells sorted from blood. These receptors came from a man between 25 and 39 years old in good health. CDR3s include the opening cysteine and the closing phenylalanine or tryptophan. The order of the fields is clone size, V gene, CDR3 length, D gene, J gene, CDR3 protein, CDR3 DNA. The D gene is left open where the match is weak. Not every row has a clone size; where given, it reads once, few, many or a size class.

.	TRBV28	12	.	TRBJ2-7	CASSFGVNEQYF	TGTGCCAGCAGTTTTGGGGTGAACGAGCAGTACTTC
.	TRBV7-9	14	.	TRBJ1-2	CASSLVWPGDGYTF	TGTGCCAGCAGCTTAGTATGGCCGGGGGATGGCTACACCTTC
once	TRBV9	13	.	TRBJ1-4	CASSVGAAEKLFF	TGTGCCAGCAGCGTAGGGGCGGCCGAAAAACTGTTTTTT
.	TRBV7-8	16	.	TRBJ2-6	CASSLRTSSGANVLTF	TGTGCCAGCAGCTTGAGGACAAGCTCTGGGGCCAACGTCCTGACTTTC
.	TRBV11-2	15	TRBD1	TRBJ2-1	CASSSYRGLGNEQFF	TGTGCCAGCAGCTCCTACAGGGGGCTAGGAAATGAGCAGTTCTTC
.	TRBV28	15	.	TRBJ2-3	CASSSPRDFTDTQYF	TGTGCCAGCAGTTCCCCTCGGGACTTCACAGATACGCAGTATTTT
.	TRBV14	16	TRBD1	TRBJ2-1	CASSQVGTGDYNEQFF	TGTGCCAGCAGCCAAGTGGGGACAGGGGATTACAATGAGCAGTTCTTC
.	TRBV5-4	14	.	TRBJ2-3	CASSLYYRTDTQYF	TGTGCCAGCAGCTTGTATTATCGCACAGATACGCAGTATTTT
.	TRBV6-5	13	TRBD2	TRBJ2-7	CASRLAGRYEQYF	TGTGCCAGCAGGCTAGCGGGAAGGTACGAGCAGTACTTC
.	TRBV6-1	13	.	TRBJ2-3	CASTGVSTDTQYF	TGTGCCAGCACCGGAGTTAGCACAGATACGCAGTATTTT
.	TRBV30	10	.	TRBJ2-7	CAWSAYEQYF	TGTGCCTGGAGCGCCTACGAGCAGTACTTC
.	TRBV19	16	.	TRBJ2-2	CASSTPTGANTGELFF	TGTGCCAGTAGTACCCCGACTGGCGCGAACACCGGGGAGCTGTTTTTT
.	TRBV19	14	.	TRBJ2-2	CASSLAGNAGELFF	TGTGCCAGTAGTCTTGCAGGGAACGCCGGGGAGCTGTTTTTT
once	TRBV11-2	15	TRBD2	TRBJ2-7	CASSWTSGGTYEQYF	TGTGCCAGCAGTTGGACTAGCGGGGGTACCTACGAGCAGTACTTC
.	TRBV6-1	14	.	TRBJ1-1	CASSEGAYSTEAFF	TGTGCCAGCAGTGAGGGGGCTTACAGCACTGAAGCTTTCTTT
.	TRBV19	15	TRBD2	TRBJ2-1	CASSITPSGNNGQFF	TGTGCCAGTAGTATAACACCTAGCGGTAACAATGGGCAGTTCTTC
.	TRBV28	17	.	TRBJ1-2	CASKTAPGSGANYGYTF	TGTGCCAGCAAAACGGCCCCTGGGTCGGGGGCTAACTATGGCTACACCTTC
once	TRBV7-9	17	.	TRBJ2-3	CASSPLPDIAATDTQYF	TGTGCCAGCAGCCCCCTCCCGGATATAGCAGCCACAGATACGCAGTATTTT
once	TRBV9	16	TRBD2	TRBJ2-1	CASSTLAGGPGNEQFF	TGTGCCAGCAGCACATTAGCGGGAGGGCCGGGGAATGAGCAGTTCTTC
.	TRBV5-1	11	.	TRBJ2-5	CASRGQETQYF	TGCGCCAGCAGAGGGCAAGAGACCCAGTACTTC
.	TRBV29-1	12	.	TRBJ2-5	CSVRRLLETQYF	TGCAGCGTTCGTCGGTTATTAGAGACCCAGTACTTC
.	TRBV14	15	.	TRBJ2-7	CASSLSGAFSYEQYF	TGTGCCAGCAGCCTCTCGGGGGCCTTTTCCTACGAGCAGTACTTC
once	TRBV5-1	14	TRBD1	TRBJ2-2	CASSFTGDTGELFF	TGCGCCAGCAGCTTTACAGGGGACACCGGGGAGCTGTTTTTT
.	TRBV5-6	14	.	TRBJ1-2	CASSLVGSNYGYTF	TGTGCCAGCAGCTTAGTCGGCAGCAACTATGGCTACACCTTC